This entry features one TCR beta chain sequence. The data were taken from a study of T cell responses to AZD1222 COVID-19 vaccine. The data were produced by immunoSEQ multiplex PCR, yet TCRdb's version contains in-frame clones alone and is incomplete. The table includes approximately 150,000 clones, roughly nine tenths detected once. This clonotype was obtained from an adult who received the AZD1222 COVID-19 vaccine. The specimen comprised peripheral blood, sampled 28 days after the second AZD1222 dose.

The CDR3 DNA is TGCAGTGCTAGTAACCTAGCGGGAGGGACTTTTGCCTACGAGCAGTACTTC. This translates into CSASNLAGGTFAYEQYF. The chain employs TRBV20-1 and TRBJ2-7, with TRBD2 matching 12 bases. Germline lookup yields CDR1 DFQATT and CDR2 SNEGSKA (reference sequence). The CDR3 covers 17 residues. The V segment lost 3 bases and the J segment 2 bases; nucleotides outside the gene matches: 11.